One sample yielded the 29 T cell receptor beta chains listed below, sequenced in a study of regulatory T cells in long-lasting Graves disease. iRepertoire HTBI primers and Arm-PCR of CDR3 regions built TCR beta libraries. TCRdb analysed the multiplex PCR reads with MiXCR anew, one entry per CDR3 protein. Seen here are some 340,000 distinct CDR3 sequences, 12% observed once, and the top ten hold 15% to 20%. The time point is: newly diagnosed GD, antithyroid drugs for less than 3 months. PBMC-extracted RNA yielded the TCR library. This same sample was also part of a study on T cells in Graves' hyperthyroidism and ophthalmopathy.

This specimen was peripheral blood mononuclear cells (PBMCs), taken at new diagnosis, from a patient treated with antithyroid drugs. Every receptor here comes from a young woman with Graves disease.

This clonotype was seen ten or more times. The chain combines TRBV7-9 with TRBJ2-5; TRBD2 matches 12 bases. CDR3 length equals 15 residues. CDR1 is SEHNR and CDR2 is FQNEAQ in the germline V gene (reference sequence). V lost 5 bases to trimming and J lost 2 bases; unmatched junction nucleotides: 3. CDR3 DNA: TGTGCCAGCAGCGAAGGACTAGCGGGGCAAGAGACCCAGTACTTC. Encoded protein: CASSEGLAGQETQYF. Variable domain in full (rest from reference TRBV7-9 and TRBJ2-5): DTGVSQNPRHKITKRGQNVTFRCDPISEHNRLYWYRQTLGQGPEFLTYFQNEAQLEKSRLLSDRFSAERPKGSFSTLEIQRTEQGDSAMYLCASSEGLAGQETQYFGPGTRLLVL.

This clonotype was observed at least ten times. The chain carries TRBV20-1 and TRBJ2-1; 10 bases fit TRBD2. The junction had 6 bases not matched to a gene; V was cut back by 0 bases and J by 4 bases. This CDR3 contains 16 residues. Germline values: CDR1 DFQATT, CDR2 SNEGSKA (reference sequence). CDR3 sequence reads: CSARDPLAGEYNEQFF. The CDR3 bases are TGCAGTGCTAGAGATCCCCTAGCGGGGGAGTACAATGAGCAGTTCTTC.

V and J are TRBV7-3 and TRBJ2-5; no reliable D call. The CDR3 has 14 amino acids. Trimming removed 4 bases at V and 5 bases at J, with 14 bases between. Germline assignment: CDR1 SGHTA and CDR2 FQGTGA. CDR3: CASSSTGRLETQYF. The CDR3 nucleotides are TGTGCCAGCAGCTCTACCGGTAGACTGGAGACCCAGTACTTC.

This clonotype was counted ten times or more. The gene calls are TRBV28 and TRBJ2-7; the match to TRBD2 covers 7 bases. Germline values: CDR1 MDHEN, CDR2 SYDVKM. The V and J ends lost 4 bases and 4 bases, in that order; junction bases with no gene match: 10. The length of the CDR3 is 15 residues. In DNA form, the CDR3 reads TGTGCCAGCAGTTCCGCCCTGGGGGGGAATTACGAGCAGTACTTC. Encoded protein: CASSSALGGNYEQYF. Together with reference TRBV28 and TRBJ2-7, the CDR3 gives the full variable domain: DVKVTQSSRYLVKRTGEKVFLECVQDMDHENMFWYRQDPGLGLRLIYFSYDVKMKEKGDIPEGYSVSREKKERFSLILESASTNQTSMYLCASSSALGGNYEQYFGPGTRLTVT.

There are many counts of this clonotype. The chain recombines TRBV7-2 with TRBJ2-4; 8 bases map to TRBD2. V dropped 5 bases and J dropped 8; count of bases not matched to a gene: 8. Germline V gene sequence: CDR1 SGHTA, CDR2 FQGNSA. CDR3 size: 14 residues. In nucleotides, the CDR3 is TGTGCCAGCAGCCCTAGGACTAGCTGGGACATTCAGTACTTC. It encodes CASSPRTSWDIQYF. The full variable domain, with the rest looked up from reference TRBV7-2 and TRBJ2-4, is GAGVSQSPSNKVTEKGKDVELRCDPISGHTALYWYRQSLGQGLEFLIYFQGNSAPDKSGLPSDRFSAERTGGSVSTLTIQRTQQEDSAVYLCASSPRTSWDIQYFGAGTRLSVL.

The sample holds many counts of this clonotype. The chain recombines TRBV7-2 with TRBJ1-5; D is unclear. Trimming removed 8 bases from V and 2 bases from J, with 16 bases in between. CDR1 is SGHTA and CDR2 is FQGNSA in the germline V gene. This CDR3 comprises 15 residues. The CDR3 loop is CASCSDRRGNQPQHF. The CDR3 nucleotides are TGTGCCAGCTGCTCGGACCGCCGGGGCAATCAGCCCCAGCATTTT.

This clonotype was picked up a small number of times. The rearrangement joins TRBV7-9 to TRBJ2-1; D gene unclear. This CDR3 is 15 amino acids long. Trimming removed 0 bases from V and 6 bases from J, with 12 bases in between. Germline CDR1 reads SEHNR; CDR2 reads FQNEAQ (reference sequence). CDR3 loop: CASSLARPRSNEQFF. The CDR3 DNA is TGTGCCAGCAGCTTAGCCCGGCCTCGGAGCAATGAGCAGTTCTTC.

This clonotype has a count of ten or more. The chain joins TRBV20-1 to TRBJ2-7; 16 bases line up with TRBD2. The CDR3 has 16 amino acids. Germline CDR1 DFQATT, CDR2 SNEGSKA (reference sequence). V shed 5 bases and J 7 bases; nucleotides not matched to a gene: 11. CDR3 sequence reads: CSADGTSGRDRWEQYF. CDR3 DNA: TGCAGTGCTGATGGGACTAGCGGGAGGGACCGGTGGGAGCAGTACTTC.

About this clonotype: It differs at one base from a far larger clone, so likely a read error. The rearrangement joins TRBV27 to TRBJ2-4, with 7 positions matching TRBD2. With V trimmed by 2 bases and J by 1 base, 5 bases remained unmatched. Germline loops: CDR1 MNHEY, CDR2 SMNVEV (reference sequence). The CDR3 totals 16 residues. CDR3 in amino acids: CASSLRGDWAKNIQYF. The CDR3 nucleotides are TGTGCCAGCAGTTTACGGGGGGATTGGGCCAAAAACATTCAGTACTTC.

This clonotype was seen only a few times. This CDR3 reads CASRHGDKITHTDTQYF. The DNA of the CDR3 is TGTGCCAGCAGACATGGGGACAAAATCACACACACAGATACGCAGTATTTT. V usage is TRBV6-1 and J usage is TRBJ2-3; D might be TRBD1 (6 bases). This CDR3 is 17 amino acids long. CDR1 is MNHNS, CDR2 SASEGT, per germline. Trimming stripped 6 bases from V and 2 bases from J, with 21 bases between.

This clonotype has ten or more counts. V usage is TRBV30 and J usage is TRBJ1-2, with D tentatively TRBD1 (5 bases). This CDR3 contains 13 residues. Trimming removed 5 bases from V and 5 bases from J, with 15 bases in between. Looked up from germline, CDR1 is GTSNPN and CDR2 is SVGIG (reference sequence). The CDR3 reads CAWGSTDSYGYTF. CDR3 DNA sequence: TGTGCCTGGGGATCGACAGACTCTTATGGCTACACCTTC.

This clonotype was counted many times. The CDR3 loop is CSAAGGRYGYTF. In DNA form, the CDR3 reads TGCAGTGCTGCCGGGGGCCGCTATGGCTACACCTTC. The chain combines TRBV20-1 with TRBJ1-2, with a weak D call TRBD1 (6 bases). The germline V and J ends were trimmed by 5 bases and 4 bases, with 11 bases remaining between them. Germline V CDR1 and CDR2: DFQATT, SNEGSKA (reference sequence). CDR3 length: 12 amino acids.

J is TRBJ2-1 and V is TRBV29-1; no reliable D call. Between the trimmed V and J ends, which lost 0 bases and 2 bases, there was a span of 2 bases. The length of the CDR3 is 12 residues. Germline values: CDR1 SQVTM, CDR2 ANQGSEA. The CDR3 spells CSVEDPYNEQFF. The CDR3 region has the DNA TGCAGCGTTGAAGATCCCTACAATGAGCAGTTCTTC.

Many counts were recorded for this clonotype. This sequence joins TRBV2 and TRBJ2-7, with D possibly being TRBD2 (5 bases). V gave up 8 bases and J gave up 0 bases, with 5 bases separating them. This CDR3 is 11 amino acids long. Looked up from germline, CDR1 is SNHLY and CDR2 is FYNNEI. CDR3 in amino acids: CASGSSYEQYF. For the CDR3, the DNA is TGTGCCAGCGGGAGCTCCTACGAGCAGTACTTC.

This clonotype was counted many times. This chain connects TRBV13 to TRBJ1-6; D remains ambiguous. Germline CDR1 PRHDT, CDR2 FYEKMQ (reference sequence). Trimming shortened V by 0 bases and J by 7 bases, and 1 base separated the two germline ends. The CDR3 is 12 amino acids. The CDR3 coding sequence is TGTGCCAGCAGCTTAGGGAATTCACCCCTCCACTTT. Its protein product is CASSLGNSPLHF.

A word on this clonotype: Given the absence of the conserved phenylalanine or tryptophan at the CDR3 end, a read error is likely. The chain employs TRBV4-2 and TRBJ1-2; D might be TRBD1 (6 bases). Trimming pared 1 base from V and 4 bases from J, leaving 13 bases between. Germline values: CDR1 LGHNA, CDR2 YNFKEQ. This CDR3 is built from 15 residues. CDR3 loop: CASSQGKGGLYGYTL. The CDR3, as DNA: TGTGCCAGCAGCCAAGGGAAGGGGGGTCTCTATGGCTACACCCTC.

This clonotype was seen repeatedly, ten times or more. The chain links TRBV29-1 to TRBJ2-7; 8 bases map to TRBD1. Germline CDR1 and CDR2: SQVTM and ANQGSEA. V shed 8 bases and J 2 bases; nucleotides not matched to a gene: 5. This CDR3 is 12 amino acids long. DNA for the CDR3: TGCAGCTCGACGGACAGGGCCTACGAGCAGTACTTC. Translating gives CSSTDRAYEQYF.

This clonotype was seen at least ten times. This chain connects TRBV20-1 to TRBJ1-1, with 8 bases identical to TRBD1. The CDR3 is made up of 13 amino acids. Unmatched junction bases numbered 6, after V lost 5 bases and J lost 4 bases. Germline assignment: CDR1 DFQATT and CDR2 SNEGSKA (reference sequence). This CDR3 reads CSASGGRVTEAFF. The CDR3 DNA sequence: TGCAGTGCTTCAGGGGGCCGAGTCACTGAAGCTTTCTTT.

The V and J genes are TRBV29-1 and TRBJ2-3; D is perhaps TRBD1 (5 bases). Per germline, CDR1 SQVTM and CDR2 ANQGSEA. The CDR3 spans 16 residues. V was clipped by 3 bases and J by 2 bases, with 18 bases between them. As DNA, the CDR3 is TGCAGCGTTGAGTTTTCAAGGCCGGACACCACAGATACGCAGTATTTT. The encoded protein is CSVEFSRPDTTDTQYF.

This clonotype has a count of ten or more. The chain uses TRBV4-3 and TRBJ1-1; a weak D match, TRBD1 (5 bases). Germline CDR1 LGHNA, CDR2 YSLEER. V was cut by 2 bases and J by 1 base, with 8 bases left in between. The CDR3 covers 14 residues. The CDR3 loop reads CASSQFGANTEAFF. As DNA, the CDR3 is TGCGCCAGCAGCCAATTCGGGGCGAACACTGAAGCTTTCTTT.

This chain joins TRBV7-3 and TRBJ2-1; D remains ambiguous. Germline V gene sequence: CDR1 SGHTA, CDR2 FQGTGA. Trimming left V 0 bases short and J 3 bases short, with 6 bases between. There are 14 residues in the CDR3. CDR3 sequence reads: CASSLTSDYNEQFF. CDR3 nucleotide sequence: TGTGCCAGCAGCTTAACGTCGGACTACAATGAGCAGTTCTTC.

CDR3 loop: CSAYDNIWAEAFF. CDR3 nucleotide sequence: TGCAGTGCTTATGACAACATATGGGCTGAAGCTTTCTTT. The chain combines TRBV20-1 with TRBJ1-1; D gene unclear. In germline, CDR1 is DFQATT, CDR2 SNEGSKA (reference sequence). Trimming stripped 5 bases from V and 6 bases from J, with 16 bases between. This CDR3 has 13 residues.

This clonotype was recorded many times. This chain connects TRBV27 to TRBJ2-5; D ambiguous. CDR1 and CDR2 (germline): MNHEY, SMNVEV (reference sequence). With 4 bases removed from V and 4 bases from J, the gap between germline ends came to 10 bases. There are 13 residues in the CDR3. CDR3 DNA: TGTGCCAGCAGTTCCGATTATGGAGAGACCCAGTACTTC. This codes for CASSSDYGETQYF.

This clonotype has just a few counts. The chain combines TRBV29-1 with TRBJ2-4; 15 bases are a match to TRBD2. V shed 4 bases and J 9 bases; nucleotides not matched to a gene: 10. Germline-derived CDR1 and CDR2 are SQVTM and ANQGSEA. The CDR3 loop spans 16 amino acids. The CDR3 DNA is TGCAGCGTTGGCTCCGGGACTAGCGGGAGGAGTGCCATTCAGTACTTC. Protein product: CSVGSGTSGRSAIQYF.

In regard to this clonotype: This may arise from a read error, as a much more abundant clone is one base away. V usage is TRBV7-6 and J usage is TRBJ1-2; weak D call: TRBD1 (6 bases). This CDR3 region has 15 residues. V gave up 5 bases and J gave up 8 bases, with 21 bases separating them. Germline V gene lookup returns CDR1 SGHVS and CDR2 FNYEAQ. The CDR3 is CASSNFLAGGPGYTF. CDR3 nucleotide sequence: TGTGCCAGCAGCAATTTCCTGGCGGGGGGCCCGGGCTACACCTTC. The whole variable domain, filled in from reference TRBV7-6 and TRBJ1-2, reads GAGVSQSPRYKVTKRGQDVALRCDPISGHVSLYWYRQALGQGPEFLTYFNYEAQQDKSGLPNDRFSAERPEGSISTLTIQRTEQRDSAMYRCASSNFLAGGPGYTFGSGTRLTVV.

This clonotype was observed many times. The V gene is TRBV5-5, the J gene TRBJ1-5; D unresolved. Trimming removed 0 bases from V and 3 bases from J, with 13 bases in between. Germline-derived CDR1 and CDR2 are SGHKS and YYEKEE (reference sequence). The CDR3 sequence is 16 residues long. The CDR3: CASSLGLFGYNQPQHF. In nucleotides, the CDR3 is TGTGCCAGCAGCTTGGGGTTGTTCGGGTACAATCAGCCCCAGCATTTT.

The chain employs TRBV27 and TRBJ1-4; D uncertain. V was pared by 3 bases and J by 6 bases, with 14 bases between. Germline V gene sequence: CDR1 MNHEY, CDR2 SMNVEV (reference sequence). This CDR3 has 15 amino acids. CDR3 amino acids: CASSFVRDAHEKLFF. The CDR3 DNA is TGTGCCAGCAGTTTCGTCCGGGATGCTCATGAAAAACTGTTTTTT.

The V and J genes are TRBV20-1 and TRBJ1-5; D not resolved. V lost 3 bases to trimming and J lost 10 bases, with 28 bases between them. The CDR3 covers 17 residues. Germline assignment: CDR1 DFQATT and CDR2 SNEGSKA (reference sequence). The CDR3 coding sequence is TGCAGTGCTAGGCCCCCCCTCATTAGGACCCAAACTGGCCCCCAGCATTTT. Translation: CSARPPLIRTQTGPQHF.

This clonotype was seen more than once but under ten times. The chain uses TRBV4-3 and TRBJ2-7, with D tentatively TRBD1 (6 bases). Trimming took 0 bases from V and 3 from J, leaving 18 bases between them. Germline assignment: CDR1 LGHNA and CDR2 YSLEER. The CDR3 covers 17 residues. The CDR3: CASSQEQSFGTNYEQYF. The CDR3 nucleotides are TGCGCCAGCAGCCAAGAACAATCCTTTGGGACAAACTACGAGCAGTACTTC.